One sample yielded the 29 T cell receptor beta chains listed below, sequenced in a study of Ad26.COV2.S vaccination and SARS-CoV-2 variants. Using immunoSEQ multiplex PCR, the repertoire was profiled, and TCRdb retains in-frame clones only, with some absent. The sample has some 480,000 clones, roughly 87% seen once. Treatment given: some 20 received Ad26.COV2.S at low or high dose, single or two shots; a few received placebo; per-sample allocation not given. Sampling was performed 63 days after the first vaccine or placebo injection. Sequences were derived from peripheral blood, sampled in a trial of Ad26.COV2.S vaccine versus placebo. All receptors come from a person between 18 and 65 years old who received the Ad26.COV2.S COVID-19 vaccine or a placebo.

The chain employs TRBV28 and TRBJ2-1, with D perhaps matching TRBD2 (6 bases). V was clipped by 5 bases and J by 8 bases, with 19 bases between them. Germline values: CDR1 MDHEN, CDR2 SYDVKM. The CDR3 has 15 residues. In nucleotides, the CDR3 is TGTGCCAGCAGTAACGCGGGGCAGTCTTTGTATGAGCAGTTCTTC. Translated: CASSNAGQSLYEQFF.

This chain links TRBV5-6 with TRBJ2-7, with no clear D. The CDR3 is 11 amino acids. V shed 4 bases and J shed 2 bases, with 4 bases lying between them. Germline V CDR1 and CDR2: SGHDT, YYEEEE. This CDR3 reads CASSDAYEQYF. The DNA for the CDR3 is TGTGCCAGCAGCGACGCCTACGAGCAGTACTTC.

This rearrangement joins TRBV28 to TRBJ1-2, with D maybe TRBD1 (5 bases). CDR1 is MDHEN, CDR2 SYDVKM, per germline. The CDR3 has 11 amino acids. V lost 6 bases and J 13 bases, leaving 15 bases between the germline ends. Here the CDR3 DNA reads TGTGCCAGCAGATCCCAACAGGAATCCACCTTC. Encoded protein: CASRSQQESTF.

The CDR3 reads CASSTSASESDTQYF. CDR3 bases: TGTGCCAGCAGCACCAGTGCCTCCGAGTCAGATACGCAGTATTTT. J is TRBJ2-3 and V is TRBV9; no firm D call. Trimming shortened V by 4 bases and J by 4 bases, and 16 bases separated the two germline ends. CDR3 length: 15 amino acids. Germline CDR1 reads SGDLS; CDR2 reads YYNGEE.

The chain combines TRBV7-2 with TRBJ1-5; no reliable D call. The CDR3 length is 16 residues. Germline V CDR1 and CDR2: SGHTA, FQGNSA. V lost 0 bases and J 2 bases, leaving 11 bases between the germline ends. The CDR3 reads CASSLAEGSGNQPQHF. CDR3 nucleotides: TGTGCCAGCAGCTTAGCAGAGGGATCTGGCAATCAGCCCCAGCATTTT.

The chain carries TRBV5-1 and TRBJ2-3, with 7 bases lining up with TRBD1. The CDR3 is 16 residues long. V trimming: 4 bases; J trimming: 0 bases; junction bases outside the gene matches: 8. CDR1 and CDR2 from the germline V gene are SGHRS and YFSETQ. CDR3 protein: CASSPHRGSSTDTQYF. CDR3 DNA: TGCGCCAGCAGCCCCCACAGGGGATCTAGCACAGATACGCAGTATTTT.

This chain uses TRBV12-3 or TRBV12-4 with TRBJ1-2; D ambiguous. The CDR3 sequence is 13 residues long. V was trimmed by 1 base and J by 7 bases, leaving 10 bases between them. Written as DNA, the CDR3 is TGTGCCAGCAGTTTAGGGAGGGCTAGTGGCTACACCTTC. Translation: CASSLGRASGYTF.

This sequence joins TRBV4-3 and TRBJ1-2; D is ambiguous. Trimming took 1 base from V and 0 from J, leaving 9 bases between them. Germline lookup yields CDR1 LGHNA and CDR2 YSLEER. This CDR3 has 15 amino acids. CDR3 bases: TGCGCCAGCAGCCAAGTCGGCGGTCCTAACTATGGCTACACCTTC. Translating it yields CASSQVGGPNYGYTF.

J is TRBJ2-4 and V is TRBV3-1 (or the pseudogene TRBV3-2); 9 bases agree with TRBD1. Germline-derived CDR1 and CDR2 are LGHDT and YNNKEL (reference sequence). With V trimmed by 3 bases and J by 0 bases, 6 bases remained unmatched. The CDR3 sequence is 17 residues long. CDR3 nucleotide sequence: TGTGCCAGCAGCCAGGAGGGGACAGGGCGAGCCAAAAACATTCAGTACTTC. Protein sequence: CASSQEGTGRAKNIQYF.

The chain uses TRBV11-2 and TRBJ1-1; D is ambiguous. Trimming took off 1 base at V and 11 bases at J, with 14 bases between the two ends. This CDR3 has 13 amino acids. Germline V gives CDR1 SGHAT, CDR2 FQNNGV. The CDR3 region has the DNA TGTGCCAGCAGCTTAGGGTCTTCTCGATCGGCTTTCTTT. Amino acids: CASSLGSSRSAFF.

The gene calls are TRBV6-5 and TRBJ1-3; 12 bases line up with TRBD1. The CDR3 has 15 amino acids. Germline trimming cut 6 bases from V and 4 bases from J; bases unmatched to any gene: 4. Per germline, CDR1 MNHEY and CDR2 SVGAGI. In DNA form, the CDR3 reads TGTGCCAGCAGGGGACAGGGGGCTCTCGGAAACACCATATATTTT. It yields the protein CASRGQGALGNTIYF.

CDR3: CASSLDPTSETQYF. CDR3 coding DNA: TGCGCCAGCAGCTTGGACCCCACCTCGGAGACCCAGTACTTC. The rearrangement joins TRBV5-1 to TRBJ2-5; D not certain. The CDR3 length is 14 residues. Per the germline V gene, CDR1 is SGHRS and CDR2 is YFSETQ. V was cut by 0 bases and J by 5 bases, with 11 bases left in between.

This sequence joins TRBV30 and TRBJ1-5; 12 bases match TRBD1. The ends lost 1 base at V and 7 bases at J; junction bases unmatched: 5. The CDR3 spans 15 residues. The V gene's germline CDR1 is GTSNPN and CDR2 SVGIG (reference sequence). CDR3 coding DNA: TGTGCCTGGAGTGCGGGACAGGGGGCAGGGCAGCCCCAGCATTTT. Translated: CAWSAGQGAGQPQHF.

The CDR3 DNA follows: TGTGCCAGCAGCCCAACTCCTGGGGCAGAAGCTTTCTTT. Its protein product is CASSPTPGAEAFF. The chain links TRBV9 to TRBJ1-1; D might be TRBD1 (5 bases). V was pared by 4 bases and J by 8 bases, with 15 bases between. CDR3 size: 13 residues. Germline CDR1 is SGDLS and CDR2 is YYNGEE.

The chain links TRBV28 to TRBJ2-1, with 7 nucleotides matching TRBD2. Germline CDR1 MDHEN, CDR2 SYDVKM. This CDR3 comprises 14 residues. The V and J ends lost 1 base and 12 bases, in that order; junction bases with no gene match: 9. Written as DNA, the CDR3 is TGTGCCAGCAGTTTATCTAACCGCGGCGGGAGGCAGTTCTTC. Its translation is CASSLSNRGGRQFF.

The CDR3 protein is CSGGRDQETQYF. Written as DNA, the CDR3 is TGCAGCGGGGGGCGGGACCAAGAGACCCAGTACTTC. The V gene is TRBV29-1, the J gene TRBJ2-5, with a weak D call TRBD1 (6 bases). This CDR3 region has 12 residues. Between the trimmed V and J ends, which lost 7 bases and 0 bases, there was a span of 9 bases. Germline V CDR1 and CDR2: SQVTM, ANQGSEA.

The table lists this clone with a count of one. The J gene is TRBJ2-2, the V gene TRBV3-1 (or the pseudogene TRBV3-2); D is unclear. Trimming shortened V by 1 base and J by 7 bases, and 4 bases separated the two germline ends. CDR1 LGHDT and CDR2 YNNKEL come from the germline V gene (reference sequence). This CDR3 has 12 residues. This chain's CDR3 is CASSQGDGELFF. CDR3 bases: TGTGCCAGCAGCCAAGGGGACGGGGAGCTGTTTTTT.

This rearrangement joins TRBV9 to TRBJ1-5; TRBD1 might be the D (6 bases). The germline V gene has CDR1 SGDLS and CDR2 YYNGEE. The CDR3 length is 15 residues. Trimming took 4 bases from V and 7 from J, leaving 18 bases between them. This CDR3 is CASSPEGGAGQPQHF. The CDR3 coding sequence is TGTGCCAGCAGCCCCGAGGGGGGGGCAGGGCAGCCCCAGCATTTT.

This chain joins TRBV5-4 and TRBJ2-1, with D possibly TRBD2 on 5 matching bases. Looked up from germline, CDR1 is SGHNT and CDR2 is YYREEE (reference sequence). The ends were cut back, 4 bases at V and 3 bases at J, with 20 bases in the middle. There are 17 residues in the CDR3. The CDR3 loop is CASSPSVARTDYNEQFF. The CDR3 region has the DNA TGTGCCAGCAGCCCCTCGGTCGCCCGGACTGACTACAATGAGCAGTTCTTC.

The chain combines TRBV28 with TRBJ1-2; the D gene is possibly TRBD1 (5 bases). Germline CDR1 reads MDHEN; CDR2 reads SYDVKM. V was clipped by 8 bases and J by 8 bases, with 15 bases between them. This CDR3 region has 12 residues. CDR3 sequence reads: CASAPTGVGYTF. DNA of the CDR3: TGTGCCAGCGCACCAACGGGGGTGGGCTACACCTTC.

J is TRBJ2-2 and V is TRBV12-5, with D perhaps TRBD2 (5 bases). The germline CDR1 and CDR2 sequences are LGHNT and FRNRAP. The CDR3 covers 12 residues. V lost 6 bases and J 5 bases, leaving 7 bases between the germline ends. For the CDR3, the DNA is TGTGCTAGTGGACCGGGGACCGGGGAGCTGTTTTTT. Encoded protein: CASGPGTGELFF.

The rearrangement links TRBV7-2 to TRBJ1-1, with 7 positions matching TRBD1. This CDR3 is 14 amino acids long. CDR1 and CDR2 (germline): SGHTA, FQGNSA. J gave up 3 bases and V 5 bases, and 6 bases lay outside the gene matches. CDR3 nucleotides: TGTGCCAGCAGCATTCAGACAGGGTACACTGAAGCTTTCTTT. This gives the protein CASSIQTGYTEAFF.

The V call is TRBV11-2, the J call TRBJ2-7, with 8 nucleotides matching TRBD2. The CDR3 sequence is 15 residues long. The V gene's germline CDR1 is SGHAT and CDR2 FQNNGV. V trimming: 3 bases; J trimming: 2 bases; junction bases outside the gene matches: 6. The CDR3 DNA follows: TGTGCCAGCAGCTTGACCGGACTAGCCCCCTACGAGCAGTACTTC. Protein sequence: CASSLTGLAPYEQYF. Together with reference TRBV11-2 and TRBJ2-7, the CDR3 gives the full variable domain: EAGVAQSPRYKIIEKRQSVAFWCNPISGHATLYWYQQILGQGPKLLIQFQNNGVVDDSQLPKDRFSAERLKGVDSTLKIQPAKLEDSAVYLCASSLTGLAPYEQYFGPGTRLTVT.

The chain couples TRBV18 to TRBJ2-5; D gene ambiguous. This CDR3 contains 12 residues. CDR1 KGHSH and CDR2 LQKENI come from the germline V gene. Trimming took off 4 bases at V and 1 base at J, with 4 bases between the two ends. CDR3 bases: TGTGCCAGCTCACGAGGCCAAGAGACCCAGTACTTC. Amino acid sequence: CASSRGQETQYF.

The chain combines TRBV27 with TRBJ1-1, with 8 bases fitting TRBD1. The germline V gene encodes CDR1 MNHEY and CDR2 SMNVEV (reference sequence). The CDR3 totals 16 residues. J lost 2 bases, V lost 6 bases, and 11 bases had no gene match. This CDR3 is CASRAFLQGDNTEAFF. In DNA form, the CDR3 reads TGTGCCAGCAGAGCCTTTCTACAGGGGGACAACACTGAAGCTTTCTTT.

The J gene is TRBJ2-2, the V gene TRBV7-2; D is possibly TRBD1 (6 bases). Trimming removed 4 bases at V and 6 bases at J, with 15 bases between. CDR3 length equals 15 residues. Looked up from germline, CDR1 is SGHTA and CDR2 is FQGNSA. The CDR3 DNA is TGTGCCAGCAGCTCACAGGGTAGGACGGCCGGGGAGCTGTTTTTT. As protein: CASSSQGRTAGELFF.

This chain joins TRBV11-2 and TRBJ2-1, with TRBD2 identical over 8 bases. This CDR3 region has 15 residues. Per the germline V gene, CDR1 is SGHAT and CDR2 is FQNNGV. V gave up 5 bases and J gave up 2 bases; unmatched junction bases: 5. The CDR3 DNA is TGTGCCAGCAGCCAGCGGGAGCCCCCCTACAATGAGCAGTTCTTC. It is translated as CASSQREPPYNEQFF.

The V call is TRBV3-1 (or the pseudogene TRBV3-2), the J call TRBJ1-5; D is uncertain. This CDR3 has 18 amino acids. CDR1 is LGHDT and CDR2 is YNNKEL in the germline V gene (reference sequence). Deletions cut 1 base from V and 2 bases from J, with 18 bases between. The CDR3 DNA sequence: TGTGCCAGCAGCCAAGGTCGAGCCCCCAACGGAGGCAATCAGCCCCAGCATTTT. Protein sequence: CASSQGRAPNGGNQPQHF.

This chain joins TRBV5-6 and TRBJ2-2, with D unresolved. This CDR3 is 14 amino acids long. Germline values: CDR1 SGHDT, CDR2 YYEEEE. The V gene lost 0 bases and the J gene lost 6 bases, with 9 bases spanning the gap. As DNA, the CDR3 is TGTGCCAGCAGCTTGGGACCCCTCCCCGGGGAGCTGTTTTTT. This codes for CASSLGPLPGELFF.